The clone carrying this T cell receptor (beta chain) was recorded a few times. This specimen comes from a study of beta chain features in type 1 diabetes. As for the study in general: No patient-donor differences in age, gender, total cells or subset yield.

CD45RO/CCR7/CD25/CD127/CD95/CD27 sorting isolated CD4+ naive, central memory, regulatory and stem cell-like memory cells. Expressed TCRB transcripts were sequenced after all isolated RNA was converted to cDNA. Using immunoSEQ multiplex PCR, the repertoire was profiled, and TCRdb retains in-frame clones only, with some absent. Of about 900,000 clones in the sample, roughly 15% were seen once. The V and J ends lost 8 bases and 6 bases, in that order; junction bases with no gene match: 15. This CDR3 is built from 17 residues. Germline assignment: CDR1 LNHNV and CDR2 YYDKDF (reference sequence). J is TRBJ2-1 and V is TRBV15; TRBD2 aligns across 11 bases. The TCR comes from a woman aged 18 to 35 in good health. Sequences were obtained from naive CD4+ T cells from blood. The DNA for the CDR3 is TGTGCCACCGTAGACCGACTAGCGGGGATAGGTACCAATGAGCAGTTCTTC. This codes for CATVDRLAGIGTNEQFF.